This passage covers 19 T cell receptor beta chains from one sample sequenced in a study of CD8 T cells in Susac syndrome. An amount of RNA that ranged from roughly 0.5 to 1 ug was reverse transcribed with random hexamers. Each CDR3 protein is one row after TCRdb ran MiXCR on the immunoSEQ multiplex PCR reads. This table has fewer than 200,000 distinct CDR3 sequences, about 91% appearing once. The source material was CD4+ T cells from PBMCs. These receptors originate from a human donor with Susac syndrome.

The V and J genes are TRBV20-1 and TRBJ2-3; D may be TRBD2 (5 bases). V gave up 1 base and J gave up 4 bases, with 15 bases separating them. The CDR3 is made up of 15 amino acids. CDR1 is DFQATT, CDR2 SNEGSKA, per germline (reference sequence). The CDR3 sequence: CSARGAGLGPDTQYF. CDR3 nucleotide sequence: TGCAGTGCTAGAGGGGCGGGCCTGGGTCCAGATACGCAGTATTTT.

The genes are TRBV7-9 and TRBJ2-1, with D perhaps matching TRBD1 (6 bases). In germline, CDR1 is SEHNR, CDR2 FQNEAQ (reference sequence). The length of the CDR3 is 14 residues. The V end was cut by 4 bases, the J end by 1 base, with 8 bases between. The chain's CDR3 is CASSWTESYNEQFF. The DNA of the CDR3 is TGTGCCAGCAGCTGGACAGAATCCTACAATGAGCAGTTCTTC.

The genes are TRBV18 and TRBJ1-1; no definite D call. CDR1 is KGHSH, CDR2 LQKENI, per germline. The CDR3 is 14 amino acids. V was trimmed by 8 bases and J by 1 base, leaving 14 bases between them. The CDR3: CASKLDGRNTEAFF. The CDR3 coding sequence is TGTGCCAGCAAACTGGACGGCCGGAACACTGAAGCTTTCTTT.

The genes are TRBV15 and TRBJ2-1; D unresolved. V was shortened by 0 bases and J by 9 bases, with 12 bases between the two germline ends. Germline CDR1 LNHNV, CDR2 YYDKDF (reference sequence). The CDR3 is made up of 14 amino acids. CDR3 in amino acids: CATSRDLTRGEQFF. CDR3 nucleotide sequence: TGTGCCACCAGCAGAGATTTAACCCGCGGTGAGCAGTTCTTC.

The V call is TRBV5-1, the J call TRBJ2-7; TRBD1 agrees at 9 bases. From germline, CDR1 is SGHRS and CDR2 YFSETQ. The CDR3 is made up of 14 amino acids. V shed 4 bases and J 4 bases; nucleotides not matched to a gene: 6. DNA of the CDR3: TGCGCCAGCAGCCCCAGGACAGGGGCATACGAGCAGTACTTC. Its protein is CASSPRTGAYEQYF.

The CDR3 bases are TGTGCCAGCAGCTTTGGAGGCTCTGGAAACACCATATATTTT. This sequence encodes CASSFGGSGNTIYF. The rearrangement uses TRBV7-9 and TRBJ1-3; no reliable D call. V was pared by 3 bases and J by 0 bases, with 6 bases between. The germline gives CDR1 SEHNR, CDR2 FQNEAQ (reference sequence). The CDR3 totals 14 residues.

The chain employs TRBV29-1 and TRBJ2-3; 7 nucleotides agree with TRBD1. Germline V gene data show CDR1 as SQVTM and CDR2 as ANQGSEA. The V segment lost 7 bases and the J segment 9 bases; nucleotides outside the gene matches: 7. The CDR3 contains 11 residues. CDR3 sequence reads: CSDRTGVTQYF. CDR3 DNA sequence: TGCAGCGACAGGACAGGAGTGACGCAGTATTTT.

The chain joins TRBV5-6 to TRBJ1-3; TRBD1 matches at 8 bases. The CDR3 spans 15 residues. The V gene's germline CDR1 is SGHDT and CDR2 YYEEEE. The trim removed 3 bases at V and 2 bases at J, leaving 4 bases unmatched. CDR3 DNA sequence: TGTGCCAGCAGCTCGGAGGACAGGGCTGGAAACACCATATATTTT. It specifies CASSSEDRAGNTIYF.

The chain joins TRBV12-3 or TRBV12-4 to TRBJ1-1, with D uncertain. This CDR3 comprises 13 residues. V lost 3 bases and J 3 bases, leaving 8 bases between the germline ends. CDR3 nucleotides: TGTGCCAGCAGTTTTACATCGGACACTGAAGCTTTCTTT. Translation gives CASSFTSDTEAFF.

With regard to this clonotype: One end of the junction is discordant with germline, which a read error may explain. The V and J genes are TRBV6-5 and TRBJ1-1; D gene uncertain. The CDR3 spans 16 residues. The germline V gene encodes CDR1 MNHEY and CDR2 SVGAGI. CDR3 coding DNA: TGTGCCAGCAGTTATCTTGCAGGTAGATTTAACACTGAAGTTTTCTTT. This codes for CASSYLAGRFNTEVFF.

This chain uses TRBV12-3 or TRBV12-4 with TRBJ1-1; D not certain. This CDR3 comprises 12 residues. V lost 2 bases and J lost 8, with 9 bases in between. In DNA form, the CDR3 reads TGTGCCAGCAGTTTAACTTCAAGGGAAGCTTTCTTT. This codes for CASSLTSREAFF.

V usage is TRBV7-9 and J usage is TRBJ2-7; no firm D call. The CDR3 runs 12 residues. Trimming left V 3 bases short and J 6 bases short, with 9 bases between. Germline CDR1 SEHNR, CDR2 FQNEAQ (reference sequence). CDR3: CASSFHPLEQYF. The CDR3 DNA sequence: TGTGCCAGCAGCTTTCATCCCCTCGAGCAGTACTTC.

The chain couples TRBV4-2 to TRBJ2-7; D may correspond to TRBD1 or TRBD2 (6 bases each). The germline CDR1 and CDR2 sequences are LGHNA and YNFKEQ. The CDR3 totals 14 residues. V was trimmed by 2 bases and J by 2 bases, leaving 10 bases between them. The CDR3 coding sequence is TGTGCCAGCAGCCAATCAAGGGGGGCCTACGAGCAGTACTTC. It is translated as CASSQSRGAYEQYF.

The chain joins TRBV24-1 to TRBJ1-1; 7 bases are a match to TRBD1. In germline, CDR1 is KGHDR, CDR2 SFDVKD. Germline trimming cut 2 bases from V and 2 bases from J; bases unmatched to any gene: 10. This CDR3 has 17 residues. This CDR3 reads CATSDCTGASLNTEAFF. In nucleotides, the CDR3 is TGTGCCACCAGTGATTGTACAGGGGCATCCCTAAACACTGAAGCTTTCTTT.

The chain employs TRBV14 and TRBJ2-7; D call uncertain. The CDR3 is 12 amino acids. Germline V gene lookup returns CDR1 SGHDN and CDR2 FVKESK. The V end lost 5 bases, the J end lost 2 bases, and 7 bases lay between the germline ends. CDR3 nucleotide sequence: TGTGCCAGCAGCGAATTCGCCTACGAGCAGTACTTC. This gives the protein CASSEFAYEQYF.

The gene calls are TRBV6-5 and TRBJ2-1; TRBD1 agrees at 9 bases. With 0 bases clipped from V and 0 bases from J, the junction kept 3 bases outside the gene matches. CDR1 is MNHEY, CDR2 SVGAGI, per germline. The CDR3 runs to 17 residues. The CDR3 DNA is TGTGCCAGCAGTTACTCTAACAGGGGGCCCTCCTACAATGAGCAGTTCTTC. This translates into CASSYSNRGPSYNEQFF.

The V call is TRBV20-1, the J call TRBJ2-1; perhaps TRBD1 as D (5 bases). CDR3 size: 12 residues. With 0 bases removed from V and 8 bases from J, the gap between germline ends came to 8 bases. Per the germline V gene, CDR1 is DFQATT and CDR2 is SNEGSKA (reference sequence). DNA for the CDR3: TGCAGTGCTAGAGAGGGGCCCGATGAGCAGTTCTTC. Translation: CSAREGPDEQFF.

This chain connects TRBV10-3 to TRBJ2-7, with D possibly being TRBD1 (6 bases). The ends were cut back, 4 bases at V and 0 bases at J, with 7 bases in the middle. The CDR3 is 13 residues long. Germline CDR1 and CDR2: ENHRY and SYGVKD. The CDR3 nucleotides are TGTGCCATCAGTGGGACAGACTCCTACGAGCAGTACTTC. Translated, it gives CAISGTDSYEQYF.

This clonotype was counted once. For the CDR3, the DNA is TGTGCCAGCAGCCCCCCTAGTGGTGGGTATTCACCCCTCCACTTT. Translating it yields CASSPPSGGYSPLHF. The chain has TRBV7-2 and TRBJ1-6; no firm D call. Germline loops: CDR1 SGHTA, CDR2 FQGNSA. The CDR3 covers 15 residues. V lost 5 bases, J lost 8 bases, and 16 bases lay in between.